These 2 T cell receptor beta chains share one sample of origin, sequenced in a study of cytomegalovirus exposure and HLA in healthy donors. It was with 60 Vbeta and 13 Jbeta primers that the PCR ran. Sequencing was performed with immunoSEQ multiplex PCR; in TCRdb, only in-frame clones are kept and a portion is missing. The sample shows fewer than 250,000 clones, roughly 87% of them seen only once. Material: PBMCs. These receptors all come from a boy aged 2 to 9 in good health and CMV-seronegative.

The rearrangement uses TRBV19 and TRBJ2-5; the match to TRBD2 covers 15 bases. Germline-derived CDR1 and CDR2 are LNHDA and SQIVND (reference sequence). This CDR3 is 15 amino acids long. V was clipped by 4 bases and J by 4 bases; unmatched bases: 1. In nucleotides, the CDR3 is TGTGCCAGTAGTAAGGGACTAGCGGGAGGAGAGACCCAGTACTTC. Encoded protein: CASSKGLAGGETQYF.

V and J are TRBV5-1 and TRBJ1-5; D is uncertain. Germline CDR1 is SGHRS and CDR2 is YFSETQ. The CDR3 has 14 residues. V was cut by 2 bases and J by 6 bases, with 12 bases left in between. The CDR3 region has the DNA TGCGCCAGCAGCTTAGAAGGACTCGGTCAGCCCCAGCATTTT. It translates to CASSLEGLGQPQHF. Supplemented by reference TRBV5-1 and TRBJ1-5, the full variable domain reads KAGVTQTPRYLIKTRGQQVTLSCSPISGHRSVSWYQQTPGQGLQFLFEYFSETQRNKGNFPGRFSGRQFSNSRSEMNVSTLELGDSALYLCASSLEGLGQPQHFGDGTRLSIL.